This TCR beta chain comes out of a study of technical replicates of blood from several donors. V was clipped by 0 bases and J by 7 bases; unmatched bases: 6. Germline V lookup: CDR1 SGDLS, CDR2 YYNGEE. The CDR3 runs to 15 residues. TCRdb keeps only in-frame clones here, not all; method: immunoSEQ multiplex PCR. This table holds 70,000 to 95,000 clones, about 91% found once. V gene TRBV9 combines with J gene TRBJ1-4, with 7 bases fitting TRBD1. Material for sequencing was T cells isolated from PBMCs. This receptor was taken from a human donor in good health. Some clones in this sample may be carry-over from other donors' samples. In DNA, the CDR3 is TGTGCCAGCAGCGTAGCTACGCAGGGGGGTGAAAAACTGTTTTTT. Translated: CASSVATQGGEKLFF.